This T cell receptor beta chain was sequenced for a study of cytomegalovirus exposure and HLA in healthy donors. Findings and limits, study-wide: It was taken for granted in presence/absence analyses that sequencing depth across donors was roughly uniform. Some TCR beta chains (roughly 160 of them) were listed as cytomegalovirus-associated. A later analysis linked a missense variant in DCLRE1C to the trimming of TCR beta V and J genes.

It was with 60 Vbeta and 13 Jbeta primers that the PCR ran. This table comes from immunoSEQ multiplex PCR, and its TCRdb copy is limited to in-frame clones, with some not included. This table holds about 200,000 clones, 75% to 90% found once. The CDR3 consists of 17 residues. Germline values: CDR1 MNHNS, CDR2 SASEGT. Between the trimmed V and J ends, which lost 0 bases and 5 bases, there was a span of 19 bases. The table lists this clone with a few counts. The antigen remains unidentified. The clonotype was recovered from a woman aged 45-65 years in good health and CMV-seropositive. The rearrangement links TRBV6-1 to TRBJ1-2, with D possibly being TRBD1 (6 bases). The sequencing input was PBMCs. The CDR3 protein is CASSEARGGAPGYGYTF. Written as DNA, the CDR3 is TGTGCCAGCAGTGAAGCGAGGGGGGGGGCGCCGGGGTATGGCTACACCTTC.